The 10 T cell receptor beta chains reported below all come from one sample, sequenced in a study of T cell repertoires in cytomegalovirus infection. TCRdb ran MiXCR on the reads and lists one entry per CDR3 protein. This table has 65,000 to 90,000 distinct CDR3 sequences, about 4% appearing once. The sample taken for sequencing was PBMCs. Receptors were obtained from a human donor in good health (CMV status not recorded). Some clones in this sample may be carry-over from other donors' samples.

There are many counts of this clonotype. CDR3 in DNA: TGTGCCAGCAGCTCGAACTCCGCCGGGGACACCTTC. Residues: CASSSNSAGDTF. This chain uses TRBV7-2 with TRBJ1-2, with no clear D. The V end was cut by 4 bases, the J end by 12 bases, with 15 bases between. Germline loops: CDR1 SGHTA, CDR2 FQGNSA. This CDR3 region has 12 residues.

This clonotype came up many times. The CDR3 sequence: CASSFGGGDYGYTF. The CDR3 DNA reads TGTGCCAGCAGCTTTGGGGGCGGGGACTATGGCTACACCTTC. The chain links TRBV7-2 to TRBJ1-2; D is possibly TRBD1 (6 bases). This CDR3 is 14 amino acids long. CDR1 and CDR2 from the germline V gene are SGHTA and FQGNSA. Between the trimmed V and J ends, which lost 3 bases and 3 bases, there was a span of 11 bases.

This clonotype was seen repeatedly, ten times or more. The gene calls are TRBV7-4 and TRBJ2-1; 7 nucleotides match TRBD2. The J segment lost 6 bases and the V segment lost 5 bases, leaving 1 base of the junction unmatched. The CDR3 is 12 amino acids. CDR1 is SGHVT and CDR2 is SQSDAQ in the germline V gene. DNA for the CDR3: TGTGCCAGCAGCCCGGGGGGCAATGAGCAGTTCTTC. Protein sequence: CASSPGGNEQFF. The full variable domain, rest sourced from reference TRBV7-4 and TRBJ2-1, is GAGVSQSPRYKVAKRGRDVALRCDSISGHVTLYWYRQTLGQGSEVLTYSQSDAQRDKSGRPSGRFSAERPERSVSTLKIQRTEQGDSAVYLCASSPGGNEQFFGPGTRLTVL.

This clonotype has ten or more counts. V and J are TRBV19 and TRBJ2-1, with 8 bases lining up with TRBD2. This CDR3 spans 16 amino acids. Germline V gene sequence: CDR1 LNHDA, CDR2 SQIVND (reference sequence). The ends lost 2 bases at V and 6 bases at J; junction bases unmatched: 9. The CDR3 nucleotides are TGTGCCAGTAGTATAAACGCCGGGACTAGGACCAATGAGCAGTTCTTC. It yields the protein CASSINAGTRTNEQFF. Looking up the rest from reference TRBV19 and TRBJ2-1 gives the full variable domain: DGGITQSPKYLFRKEGQNVTLSCEQNLNHDAMYWYRQDPGQGLRLIYYSQIVNDFQKGDIAEGYSVSREKKESFPLTVTSAQKNPTAFYLCASSINAGTRTNEQFFGPGTRLTVL.

This clonotype showed up many times. The chain has TRBV7-6 and TRBJ2-1; tentative D call: TRBD1 (6 bases). CDR1 is SGHVS, CDR2 FNYEAQ, per germline. This CDR3 comprises 18 residues. Between the trimmed V and J ends, which lost 0 bases and 5 bases, there was a span of 20 bases. CDR3 loop: CASSLALRARGRNNEQFF. Here the CDR3 DNA reads TGTGCCAGCAGCTTAGCGCTGAGGGCCAGGGGAAGAAACAATGAGCAGTTCTTC.

This clonotype was seen ten or more times. The genes are TRBV7-8 and TRBJ2-7; 9 nucleotides align to TRBD1. V dropped 6 bases and J dropped 2; count of bases not matched to a gene: 8. Germline V gene sequence: CDR1 SGHVS, CDR2 FQNEAQ. The CDR3 is made up of 15 amino acids. CDR3 protein: CASSFPRDRAYEQYF. CDR3 sequence (DNA): TGTGCCAGCAGTTTCCCCCGGGACAGGGCCTACGAGCAGTACTTC.

This clonotype was seen repeatedly, ten times or more. This sequence joins TRBV7-8 and TRBJ1-1, with D uncertain. The V gene's germline CDR1 is SGHVS and CDR2 FQNEAQ. Trimming took off 3 bases at V and 3 bases at J, with 11 bases between the two ends. The CDR3 extends over 14 amino acids. The CDR3 loop is CASSLGRVDTEAFF. The CDR3 DNA sequence: TGTGCCAGCAGCTTGGGGAGGGTGGACACTGAAGCTTTCTTT.

This clonotype was counted ten times or more. The V and J genes are TRBV9 and TRBJ1-6; D gene uncertain. The CDR3 extends over 12 amino acids. CDR1 and CDR2 from the germline V gene are SGDLS and YYNGEE. V lost 5 bases, J lost 7 bases, and 7 bases lay in between. DNA of the CDR3: TGTGCCAGCAGTCCTTGGAATTCACCCCTCCACTTT. Its translation is CASSPWNSPLHF.

On this clonotype itself: A much larger clone is a single base away; this may be a read error. The V gene is TRBV5-5, the J gene TRBJ2-7; TRBD2 agrees at 10 bases. The CDR3 is 12 amino acids. Germline V gene data show CDR1 as SGHKS and CDR2 as YYEKEE (reference sequence). The CDR3 DNA reads as TGTGCCAGCAGCTCGTCGGGGACTAGCGTGAACTTC. It translates to CASSSSGTSVNF.

This clonotype was observed at least ten times. The genes are TRBV10-3 and TRBJ2-7; TRBD2 matches 7 bases. V was pared by 10 bases and J by 3 bases, with 15 bases of the junction left unmatched. Per the germline V gene, CDR1 is ENHRY and CDR2 is SYGVKD. The CDR3 contains 15 residues. The CDR3 DNA is TGTGCCACCTCAACCTCCGGGACGGGAGGCTACGAGCAGTACTTC. This sequence encodes CATSTSGTGGYEQYF.